The 14 T cell receptor beta chains reported below all come from one sample, sequenced in a study of blood T cells in healthy people across ages. Then a second PCR, running roughly 7 to 11 cycles, was carried out with a sample-barcoded 5' primer and a J-beta primer mix. TCRdb re-called the 5' RACE reads through MiXCR, storing one row per CDR3 protein. The sample yields approximately 690,000 distinct CDR3 sequences, 35% to 50% seen once. The sequencing input was blood. The source of these receptors is a man aged 80 or over in good health.

As regards this clonotype: At one end the junction does not follow the germline gene, possibly because of a read error. The rearrangement links TRBV7-2 to TRBJ2-7; D unclear. Germline CDR1 is SGHTA and CDR2 is FQGNSA. This CDR3 spans 14 amino acids. The CDR3 loop is CAGSLVLNTYEQYF. The CDR3 DNA reads TGTGCCGGCAGCTTAGTTCTGAATACCTACGAGCAGTACTTC.

The chain recombines TRBV12-3 or TRBV12-4 with TRBJ1-5; tentatively, D is TRBD1 (5 bases). This CDR3 is built from 14 residues. Trimming took off 4 bases at V and 6 bases at J, with 13 bases between the two ends. The CDR3 loop reads CASSSQGNGQPQHF. The CDR3 bases are TGTGCCAGCAGTTCTCAGGGAAACGGTCAGCCCCAGCATTTT.

This clonotype came up a few times. V gene TRBV27 combines with J gene TRBJ2-5, with 10 positions matching TRBD2. The J call may be wrong; the DNA end is better matched by TRBJ2-7. CDR3 size: 15 residues. Per germline, CDR1 MNHEY and CDR2 SMNVEV (reference sequence). This CDR3 reads CASSTRLAGPDEQYF. The CDR3 bases are TGTGCCAGCAGTACCCGACTAGCGGGTCCGGACGAGCAGTACTTC.

This clonotype appeared a few times. This rearrangement joins TRBV12-3 or TRBV12-4 to TRBJ2-1, with 12 positions matching TRBD2. The DNA end favors TRBJ2-7, so the J call may be wrong. The CDR3 has 16 amino acids. The chain's CDR3 is CASRGLAGNSYNEQYF. CDR3 nucleotides: TGTGCCAGCAGAGGACTAGCGGGAAACTCCTACAATGAGCAGTACTTC.

Many counts were recorded for this clonotype. The rearrangement links TRBV20-1 to TRBJ2-3; 11 nucleotides agree with TRBD2. The CDR3 is 15 amino acids. With V trimmed by 1 base and J by 4 bases, 4 bases remained unmatched. Per the germline V gene, CDR1 is DFQATT and CDR2 is SNEGSKA (reference sequence). CDR3 DNA sequence: TGCAGTGCTAGAGTTAGCGGGGGGGTTTCAGATACGCAGTATTTT. Its protein product is CSARVSGGVSDTQYF.

This clonotype showed up just a few times. This rearrangement joins TRBV20-1 to TRBJ2-7; D assignment may be TRBD1 or TRBD2 (5 bases each). The V end was cut by 6 bases, the J end by 3 bases, with 18 bases between. Germline V CDR1 and CDR2: DFQATT, SNEGSKA (reference sequence). The CDR3 length is 14 residues. In nucleotides, the CDR3 is TGCAGTGCCAGCCTGGGACCAAGACGCTACGAGCAGTACTTC. Its protein product is CSASLGPRRYEQYF.

The chain combines TRBV6-2 or TRBV6-3 with TRBJ2-5, with 11 nucleotides matching TRBD2. From germline, CDR1 is MNHEY and CDR2 SVGEGT. This CDR3 has 14 residues. With 6 bases clipped from V and 1 base from J, the junction kept 1 base outside the gene matches. CDR3 loop: CASRTSGVQETQYF. CDR3 DNA: TGTGCCAGCAGGACTAGCGGGGTCCAAGAGACCCAGTACTTC.

The rearrangement uses TRBV6-6 and TRBJ2-3, with 7 bases lining up with TRBD1. Germline-derived CDR1 and CDR2 are MNHNY and SVGAGI (reference sequence). V shed 2 bases and J 5 bases; nucleotides not matched to a gene: 13. CDR3 length equals 17 residues. CDR3 residues: CASSYRPPGQVGDTQYF. Written as DNA, the CDR3 is TGTGCCAGCAGTTACCGACCGCCTGGACAGGTGGGAGATACGCAGTATTTT.

This clonotype occurred many times. The DNA for the CDR3 is TGTGCCAGCAGCTTAGGACTGAACAATGAGCAGTTCTTC. Translated, it gives CASSLGLNNEQFF. J is TRBJ2-1 and V is TRBV11-2; no definite D call. In germline, CDR1 is SGHAT, CDR2 FQNNGV. The CDR3 is 13 residues long. V was cut by 1 base and J by 5 bases, with 6 bases left in between.

The chain uses TRBV27 and TRBJ2-7, with a weak D call TRBD2 (5 bases). Trimming stripped 3 bases from V and 7 bases from J, with 22 bases between. CDR1 and CDR2 from the germline V gene are MNHEY and SMNVEV (reference sequence). This CDR3 spans 16 amino acids. CDR3 sequence reads: CASSLRSGLHNNEQYF. DNA for the CDR3: TGTGCCAGCAGTTTGCGGTCAGGACTTCACAACAATGAGCAGTACTTC.

This clonotype has more than one count but fewer than ten. The rearrangement links TRBV11-2 to TRBJ2-4; the match to TRBD2 covers 11 bases. The germline CDR1 and CDR2 sequences are SGHAT and FQNNGV. The CDR3 is made up of 22 amino acids. The V gene end was trimmed by 1 base and the J gene end by 3 bases; junction bases not matched to a gene: 20. CDR3 nucleotide sequence: TGTGCCAGCAGCTTAGTAGGCGGGAGAAGTTTAGCGGGAGGGCCTAGCAAAAACATTCAGTACTTC. Protein product: CASSLVGGRSLAGGPSKNIQYF. Combining the CDR3 with reference TRBV11-2 and TRBJ2-4 gives the whole variable domain EAGVAQSPRYKIIEKRQSVAFWCNPISGHATLYWYQQILGQGPKLLIQFQNNGVVDDSQLPKDRFSAERLKGVDSTLKIQPAKLEDSAVYLCASSLVGGRSLAGGPSKNIQYFGAGTRLSVL.

The V and J genes are TRBV5-1 and TRBJ2-7; 8 bases are a match to TRBD2. Germline loops: CDR1 SGHRS, CDR2 YFSETQ. Trimming at V came to 4 bases and at J to 5 bases, leaving 11 bases not matched to a gene. This CDR3 has 15 amino acids. The CDR3 here is CASSATTSVPHEQYF. CDR3 bases: TGCGCCAGCAGCGCTACGACTAGCGTCCCCCACGAGCAGTACTTC.

In its sample, this clonotype was seen a few times. The chain carries TRBV7-9 and TRBJ1-4; D gene unclear. Trimming stripped 5 bases from V and 8 bases from J, with 15 bases between. The CDR3 totals 14 residues. Germline V gives CDR1 SEHNR, CDR2 FQNEAQ (reference sequence). The CDR3 nucleotides are TGTGCCAGCAGCCGGGAAAAGGCGGGGGAAAAACTGTTTTTT. This encodes CASSREKAGEKLFF.

Note on this clonotype: This may arise from a read error, as a much more abundant clone is one base away. The CDR3, as DNA: TGTGCCAGCAGCGTAGGAGGAAGCGGGGGCATAGATACGCAGTATTTT. This codes for CASSVGGSGGIDTQYF. The rearrangement joins TRBV9 to TRBJ2-3; 8 nucleotides line up with TRBD2. The J segment lost 5 bases and the V segment lost 0 bases, leaving 8 bases of the junction unmatched. The CDR3 consists of 16 residues. Looked up from germline, CDR1 is SGDLS and CDR2 is YYNGEE.